This is a list of T cell receptor beta chains from one sample in a study of early T cells in non-severe SARS-CoV-2 infection. TCRdb independently ran MiXCR on the 5' RACE reads; one entry per CDR3 protein. The sample yields 25,000 to 30,000 distinct CDR3 sequences, about 4% seen once. The sequencing sample was made of whole blood. The receptors stem from an adult who was a healthcare worker with PCR-confirmed SARS-CoV-2 infection or an uninfected control (not recorded which). CDR3s include the opening cysteine and the closing phenylalanine or tryptophan. The D gene is left open where the match is weak. Size is stated as once, few or many counts, or a class when the clone is expanded.

clone size | J gene | V gene | D gene | CDR3 protein | CDR3 DNA
many | TRBJ1-1 | TRBV7-8 | - | CASSPLTGNTEAFF | TGTGCCAGCAGCCCACTGACGGGGAACACTGAAGCTTTCTTT
few | TRBJ1-1 | TRBV18 | - | CASSPRNTEAFF | TGTGCCAGCTCACCGCGGAACACTGAAGCTTTCTTT
many | TRBJ2-3 | TRBV9 | - | CASSASHNTDTQYF | TGTGCCAGCAGCGCTAGCCACAACACAGATACGCAGTATTTT
many | TRBJ2-2 | TRBV2 | - | CASSEFARGRAGELFF | TGTGCCAGCAGTGAATTTGCCCGGGGACGGGCCGGGGAGCTGTTTTTT
many | TRBJ1-5 | TRBV2 | - | CASTRGDNQPQHF | TGTGCCAGCACCAGGGGCGATAATCAGCCCCAGCATTTT
few | TRBJ1-1 | TRBV11-2 | TRBD1 | CASSYSGGRSTEAFF | TGTGCCAGCAGCTATTCAGGGGGAAGGAGCACTGAAGCTTTCTTT
many | TRBJ2-7 | TRBV5-1 | - | CASSLEGIAYEQYF | TGCGCCAGCAGCTTAGAGGGGATAGCCTACGAGCAGTACTTC
many | TRBJ1-5 | TRBV6-6 | - | CASSQAGANQPQHF | TGTGCCAGCAGTCAGGCAGGGGCCAATCAGCCCCAGCATTTT
many | TRBJ2-3 | TRBV11-2 | TRBD2 | CASSPLAGGGTQYF | TGTGCCAGCAGCCCACTAGCGGGGGGAGGTACGCAGTATTTT
many | TRBJ2-7 | TRBV5-1 | TRBD1 | CASSLLRQGTGDEQYF | TGCGCCAGCAGCTTACTCCGACAGGGCACCGGGGACGAGCAGTACTTC
many | TRBJ1-2 | TRBV11-2 | TRBD1 | CASSLVGTALGYTF | TGTGCCAGCAGCTTAGTCGGGACAGCATTAGGCTACACCTTC